Listed below are T cell receptor beta chains from one sample, sequenced in a study of T cell repertoires in cytomegalovirus infection. Each CDR3 protein is one row after TCRdb ran MiXCR on the reads. The repertoire holds approximately 500,000 distinct CDR3 sequences, with 25% to 35% as singletons. These receptors have no identified antigens. Sequences were derived from cultured PBMCs, sampled from culture after CMV antigen stimulation. The receptors were gathered from a human donor in good health (CMV status not recorded). Some clones in this sample may be carry-over from other donors' samples. Both conserved end residues are part of each CDR3.

>TRBV6-5|TRBJ1-5
CASRGSGGLELPQHF
>TRBV6-2/TRBV6-3|TRBJ1-2
CASSYKGGYTF
>TRBV4-1|TRBJ1-4
CASSQVSAANIRLGEKLFF
>TRBV27|TRBJ2-3
CASSATVRDTQYF
>TRBV28|TRBJ2-3
CASSLLGLAGVNSDMQYF
>TRBV7-9|TRBJ2-7
CASSLGRDRNYEQYF
>TRBV10-3|TRBJ2-1
CAISGSGVDGEQFF
>TRBV18|TRBJ2-2
CASSPIQRGSGELFF
>TRBV12-3/TRBV12-4|TRBJ2-3
CASRDSGRGVDTQYF
>TRBV10-3|TRBJ1-5
CAISESGSNQPQHF
>TRBV7-2|TRBJ1-5
CASSSQGETRPQHF
>TRBV7-8|TRBJ1-2
CASSSRGSGPHGYTF
>TRBV10-3|TRBJ1-5
CAISESGGQPQHF
>TRBV7-2|TRBJ2-1
CASSLVGAGEQFF
>TRBV7-9|TRBJ2-5
CASSGLGQGKETQYF
>TRBV7-2|TRBJ1-1
CASSLAVANTEAFF
>TRBV7-9|TRBJ2-1
CASSLNPTGSPGKEQFF
>TRBV10-3|TRBJ1-2
CAISESGGKGYTF
>TRBV7-9|TRBJ2-2
CASSLRGTASINTGELFF
>TRBV12-3/TRBV12-4|TRBJ2-3
CASSSGTSSYTQYF
>TRBV6-2/TRBV6-3|TRBJ2-1
CASSYRLGTSYNEQFF
>TRBV12-3/TRBV12-4|TRBJ2-4
CASSLGRLAGLAKNIQYF
>TRBV10-3|TRBJ2-1
CAISQDIDNEQFF
>TRBV6-5|TRBJ1-1
CASSYTLQGARNTEAFF
>TRBV7-9|TRBJ2-1
CASSHSGFPSNEQFF
>TRBV6-1|TRBJ1-1
CASSEVPGQGRAFF
>TRBV2|TRBJ1-4
CASSGGQQNEKLFF
>TRBV9|TRBJ2-3
CASSWGGQGTDTQYF
>TRBV7-3|TRBJ2-3
CASNSGPSTDTQYF
>TRBV6-2/TRBV6-3|TRBJ2-5
CASMDGEARGTQYF
>TRBV27|TRBJ1-2
CASSFRGGGSANYGYTF
>TRBV20-1|TRBJ2-1
CSARDPSLVSSYNEQFF
>TRBV28|TRBJ2-1
CASRHSGYNEQFF
>TRBV11-1|TRBJ2-7
CASSPYRWREQYF
>TRBV12-3/TRBV12-4|TRBJ2-1
CASSFPGQAGVNEQFF
>TRBV7-6|TRBJ2-1
CASSPRFGGRSTSYNEQFF